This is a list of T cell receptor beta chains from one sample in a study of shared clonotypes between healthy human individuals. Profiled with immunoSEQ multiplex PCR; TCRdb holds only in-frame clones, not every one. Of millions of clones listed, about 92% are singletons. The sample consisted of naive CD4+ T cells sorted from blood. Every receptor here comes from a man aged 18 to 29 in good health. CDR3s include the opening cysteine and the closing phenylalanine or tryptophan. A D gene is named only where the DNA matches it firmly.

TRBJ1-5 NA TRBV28 CASSERGQPQHF
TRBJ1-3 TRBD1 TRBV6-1 CAIGTVEHTIYF
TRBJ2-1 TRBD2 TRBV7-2 CASSLGLAGGRPKFF
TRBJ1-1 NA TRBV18 CASSPKNTEAFF
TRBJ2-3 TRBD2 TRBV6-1 CATTLAGGGTDTQYF
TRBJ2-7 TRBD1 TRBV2 CASIWDRDEQYF
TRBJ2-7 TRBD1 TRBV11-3 CASSGNGRGNEQYF
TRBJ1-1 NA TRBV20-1 CSVGTNTEAFF
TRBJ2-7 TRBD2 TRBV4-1 CASSQGTAGVYEQYF
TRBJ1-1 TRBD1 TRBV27 CASSLWQGGEAFF
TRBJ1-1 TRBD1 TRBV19 CASSIGTVGTEAFF
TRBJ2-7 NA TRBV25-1 CASSVPGVGPSYEQYF
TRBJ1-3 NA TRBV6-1 CASMPNSGNTIYF
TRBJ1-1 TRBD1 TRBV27 CASSTDLTGGMRGEAFF
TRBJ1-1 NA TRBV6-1 CASSEVGGGAFF
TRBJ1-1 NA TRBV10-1 CASSDSGNTEAFF
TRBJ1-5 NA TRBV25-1 CASPEGQPQHF
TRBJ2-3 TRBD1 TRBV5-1 CASSSRRQGDTQYF
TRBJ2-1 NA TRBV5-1 CASSLGYNYNEQFF
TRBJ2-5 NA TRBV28 CASSTAGLGETQYF
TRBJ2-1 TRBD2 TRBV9 CASSVEMTSAHNEQFF
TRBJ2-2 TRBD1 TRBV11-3 CASSRQGADTGELFF
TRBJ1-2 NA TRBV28 CASGGIFENYGYTF
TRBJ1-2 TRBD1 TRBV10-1 CASSEEQGNYGYTF
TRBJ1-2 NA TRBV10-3 CAISKTDGDNYGYTF
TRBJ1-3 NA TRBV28 CASSTSGPGLRNTIYF
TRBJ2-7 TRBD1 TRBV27 CASRASGTGASYEQYF
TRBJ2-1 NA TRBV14 CASSQNRDRDEQFF
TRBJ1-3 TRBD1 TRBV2 CASSEKGAAGNTIYF
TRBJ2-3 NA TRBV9 CASSAGGGLQTQYF
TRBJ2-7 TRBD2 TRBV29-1 CSVEDSTSAPYEQYF
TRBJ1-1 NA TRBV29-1 CSVEEGRGEAFF
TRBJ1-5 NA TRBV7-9 CASSLAESNQPQHF
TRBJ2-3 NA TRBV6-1 CASSVGESTDTQYF
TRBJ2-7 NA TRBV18 CASSFGQGNSYEQYF
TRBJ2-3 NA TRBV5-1 CASSFRQGTDTQYF
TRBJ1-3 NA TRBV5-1 CASSLVGSPGGNTIYF
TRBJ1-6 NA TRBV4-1 CASSQDREYSPLHF
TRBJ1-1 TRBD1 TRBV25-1 CASSELGTGTTEAFF
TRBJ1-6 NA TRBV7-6 CASSPGLLNSPLHF